This T cell receptor beta chain stems from a study of CD8+ T cells in alopecia areata (dated 2018 in TCRdb). For the wider study: Treated patients were enrolled in an open-label pilot trial of oral tofacitinib at 5 to 10 mg twice daily for moderate-to-severe alopecia areata. Scalp clonality was compared across normal scalp (n=4), patchy alopecia areata scalp (n=8), and alopecia totalis/universalis scalp (n=8). In treated patients, disease severity was measured using the SALT score, which gives the percentage of scalp surface area affected. Tofacitinib was administered for 6 to 18 months, and 6 months of follow-up off drug were then conducted to assess delayed response and recurrence. To study T cell clonal expansion in alopecia areata, the researchers applied high-throughput TCRbeta sequencing to both the C3H/HeJ mouse model and human patients. RNA was obtained with the PAXgene miRNA kit for fixed scalp, the miRNeasy kit for PBMCs, and the RNeasy kit for mouse skin. Biopsies were taken from tofacitinib-treated patients at baseline and again at 4 and 24 weeks into treatment, and several of those patients also had a later scalp biopsy. TCRbeta CDR3 regions were amplified by immunoSEQ multiplex PCR with 35 Vbeta forward and 13 Jbeta reverse primers. Human TCRbeta sequencing covered scalp tissue and sorted CD4+ and CD8+ peripheral blood T cells from patchy and totalis/universalis alopecia areata patients and healthy controls.

Taken from the germline V gene (reference sequence), the CDR1 and CDR2 loops are GTSNPN and SVGIG. The CDR3 covers 14 residues, taking in both the cysteine and the phenylalanine. Only the CDR3 part of the read is kept: 42 bases, read in frame from the first base. V was cut back by 2 bases and J by 4 bases, leaving a gap of 11 bases between them. What the research found in general, with its limitations: Shared TCR sequences between patients were less evident than in mice, which may be partly attributable to HLA diversity in the patient population. Scalp TCR repertoire analysis is complicated because resident alphabeta T cells in normal human skin are also sequenced, whereas mouse skin is dominated by gammadelta T cells. With tofacitinib, both scalp clonality and the number of expanded CD8+ clones among the top 100 scalp clones went down significantly. Compared with normal scalp, lesional scalp had higher clonality and more expanded CD8+ clones, particularly in alopecia totalis/universalis, a pattern that suggests antigenic drive. Many expanded lesional clones were found to persist in scalp and blood during tofacitinib treatment, and relapse after treatment cessation may be partly explained by this persistence. The treated cohort was small, with a single nonresponder, so links between baseline CD8+ expansion and response need larger studies.

Library construction relied on the immunoSEQ multiplex PCR assay. RNA was extracted from all samples and reverse transcribed into cDNA as template for TCR sequencing. First-strand cDNA was synthesized with SuperScript III using a 2:1 mix of oligo-dT and random hexamers. A synthetic immune receptor repertoire was used to gauge amplification bias, and whatever bias remained was removed computationally. The paper's processing steps were these. After raw reads were preprocessed to remove errors, the CDR3 was defined following IMGT conventions as running from the conserved cysteine to phenylalanine. Clonality was calculated as 1 minus Shannon entropy normalized by log2 of the number of productive unique TCRs. Whether each scalp clone was CD4 or CD8 was inferred by checking scalp TCRbeta sequences against the CD4 and CD8 repertoires from sorted blood. TCRdb retrieved this table from immuneACCESS and kept in-frame rearrangements only. Not all clones are present; in checked studies, unresolved V genes account for under half, and no reason is known for the remainder. The D gene and trimming were derived from the DNA, and the V and J assignments and clone size from that table. The sample contains around 160,000 clones, less than 70% of them found a single time. The top ten hold 14% of the sample.

The label giving this sample's time point can be read as: 20 to 30 weeks on oral tofacitinib. The meaning of the sample's treatment or condition label: oral pan-JAK inhibitor, 5-10 mg twice daily. From alopecia areata patients, peripheral blood was collected along with lesional scalp punch biopsies. PBMCs were separated by density centrifugation and stained for CD3, CD4 and CD8, after which CD4+ and CD8+ T cells were sorted on a FACSAria. Points on this clone: No cognate antigen has been identified for it. No qualities accompany the bases; no much larger clone lies one base away.

The source is a human donor with alopecia areata. This specimen was CD4+ T cells sorted from blood, taken at week 24, from a patient treated with tofacitinib. The rearranged chain carries TRBV30 and TRBJ1-4; the D gene remains uncertain. The sequence in DNA is TGTGCCTGGAGTTCCTCGAGCCATAATGAAAAACTGTTTTTT. Its product reads: CAWSSSSHNEKLFF.